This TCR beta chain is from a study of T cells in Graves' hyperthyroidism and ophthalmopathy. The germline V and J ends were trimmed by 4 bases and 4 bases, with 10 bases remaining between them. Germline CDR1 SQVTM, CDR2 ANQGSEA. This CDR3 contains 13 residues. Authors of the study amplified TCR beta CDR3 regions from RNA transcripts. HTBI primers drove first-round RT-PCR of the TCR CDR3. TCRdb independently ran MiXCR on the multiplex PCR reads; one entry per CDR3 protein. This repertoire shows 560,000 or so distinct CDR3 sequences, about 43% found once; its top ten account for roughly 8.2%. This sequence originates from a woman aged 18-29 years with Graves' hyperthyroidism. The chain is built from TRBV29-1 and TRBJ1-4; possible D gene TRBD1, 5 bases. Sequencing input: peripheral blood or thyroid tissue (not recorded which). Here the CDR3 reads CSVGGGRNEKLFF. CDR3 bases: TGCAGCGTTGGGGGGGGTCGTAATGAAAAACTGTTTTTT.